The clone carrying this T cell receptor (beta chain) was counted a few times. The antigen is not known. The use of a sample-barcoded 5' primer and a J-beta primer mix characterized a second PCR of roughly 6 to 11 cycles. TCRdb recomputed calls from the 5' RACE reads with MiXCR, one row per CDR3 protein. Found here are fewer than 950,000 distinct CDR3 sequences, under 40% of them singletons; the top ten hold 13%. A minimum of 6 micrograms of total RNA was extracted per sample. This entry belongs to a study of blood T cells in healthy people across ages. Whole-study findings and limits: In older individuals, TCR beta diversity per million T cells was lower, falling roughly linearly with age.

V trimming: 5 bases; J trimming: 5 bases; junction bases outside the gene matches: 11. The germline CDR1 and CDR2 sequences are PRHDT and FYEKMQ (reference sequence). CDR3 size: 15 residues. The chain uses TRBV13 and TRBJ1-1, with TRBD1 identical over 7 bases. Sequencing was performed on blood. The sequence was obtained from a man aged 18 to 29 in good health. The CDR3 DNA reads as TGTGCCAGCAGCCCGCCGGGACAGCATAAAACTGAAGCTTTCTTT. Translated: CASSPPGQHKTEAFF.